One T cell receptor (beta chain) is described in this entry. Its antigen is not known. This entry belongs to a study of cytomegalovirus exposure and HLA in healthy donors. Study-level points and caveats: A later analysis reported that several of the most significant clusters appeared to be linked to common viral pathogens, among them Epstein-Barr virus.

From germline, CDR1 is PRHDT and CDR2 FYEKMQ (reference sequence). CDR3 length: 15 residues. V lost 2 bases and J lost 2; bases outside the gene matches: 3. PCR amplification relied on 60 Vbeta primers (plus 13 Jbeta primers). The table came from immunoSEQ multiplex PCR; TCRdb's copy has only in-frame clones and leaves some out. The sample holds about 160,000 clones; roughly three quarters are singletons and the top ten take 9.5% to 10%. Sequencing used PBMCs. This receptor was taken from a man between 18 and 29 years old in good health and CMV-seropositive. The V and J genes are TRBV13 and TRBJ1-5; TRBD1 aligns across 7 bases. This CDR3 is CASSLRGGGNQPQHF. DNA of the CDR3: TGTGCCAGCAGCTTACGAGGGGGCGGCAATCAGCCCCAGCATTTT.